Listed below are T cell receptor beta chains from one sample, sequenced in a study of blood T cell repertoires in COVID-19. Assay used: immunoSEQ multiplex PCR; TCRdb lists only in-frame clones, some missing. The sample contains some 200,000 clones, about nine tenths of which appear only once. Sequenced sample: peripheral blood. All receptors derive from a man between 70 and 80 years old with acute or convalescent COVID-19. CDR3s include the opening cysteine and the closing phenylalanine or tryptophan. D genes are given only for firm matches. Not every row has a clone size; where given, it reads once, few, many or a size class.

D gene | J gene | V gene | clone size | CDR3 protein | CDR3 DNA
TRBD2 | TRBJ2-1 | TRBV5-6 | . | CASSRGGRANEQFF | TGTGCCAGCAGCAGGGGTGGGAGGGCGAATGAGCAGTTCTTC
TRBD2 | TRBJ2-5 | TRBV28 | . | CASRTSGKYQETQYF | TGTGCCAGCAGGACTAGCGGGAAGTACCAAGAGACCCAGTACTTC
. | TRBJ2-7 | TRBV5-1 | . | CASSPSSGSSYEQYF | TGCGCCAGCAGCCCCTCTTCTGGCAGCTCCTACGAGCAGTACTTC
. | TRBJ1-5 | TRBV5-1 | once | CASSLAGGGNQPQHF | TGCGCCAGCAGCTTAGCAGGCGGGGGCAATCAGCCCCAGCATTTT
. | TRBJ1-2 | TRBV27 | . | CASLPRPGYYGYTF | TGTGCCAGCCTCCCTCGACCAGGGTACTATGGCTACACCTTC
TRBD2 | TRBJ2-5 | TRBV5-8 | . | CASSPQRGSQETQYF | TGTGCCAGCAGCCCCCAGCGCGGGAGCCAAGAGACCCAGTACTTC
TRBD1 | TRBJ2-1 | TRBV27 | many | CASSLWDRVGEQFF | TGTGCCAGCAGTTTATGGGACAGGGTAGGCGAGCAGTTCTTC
TRBD1 | TRBJ1-5 | TRBV19 | few | CASRKTGASNQPQHF | TGTGCCAGTAGGAAAACAGGGGCTAGCAATCAGCCCCAGCATTTT
. | TRBJ1-6 | TRBV19 | . | CASSLAGSSYNSPLHF | TGTGCCAGTAGCCTAGCGGGGAGCTCCTATAATTCACCCCTCCACTTT
TRBD2 | TRBJ2-2 | TRBV27 | . | CASTPSGRANTGELFF | TGTGCCAGCACGCCCAGCGGGAGGGCGAACACCGGGGAGCTGTTTTTT
. | TRBJ2-2 | TRBV5-1 | . | CASSLRDTYTGELFF | TGCGCCAGCAGCTTGCGGGACACTTATACCGGGGAGCTGTTTTTT
. | TRBJ1-2 | TRBV6-5 | . | CASELILEGDYGYTF | TGTGCCAGCGAGTTGATACTGGAGGGAGACTATGGCTACACCTTC
. | TRBJ2-1 | TRBV23-1 | . | CASSQWTVYNEQFF | TGCGCCAGCAGTCAATGGACAGTCTACAATGAGCAGTTCTTC
. | TRBJ2-2 | TRBV7-2 | once | CASSFSRGTVGELFF | TGTGCCAGCAGCTTTTCGAGGGGGACGGTCGGGGAGCTGTTTTTT
. | TRBJ2-6 | TRBV6-6 | once | CASSYSSVGGANVLTF | TGTGCCAGCAGTTACTCTTCAGTTGGTGGGGCCAACGTCCTGACTTTC
TRBD2 | TRBJ2-1 | TRBV7-9 | few | CASSPPQGTSNEQFF | TGTGCCAGCAGCCCCCCCCAAGGGACTAGCAATGAGCAGTTCTTC
TRBD1 | TRBJ2-1 | TRBV6-5 | . | CASQTGPHEQFF | TGTGCCAGTCAGACAGGGCCCCATGAGCAGTTCTTC
TRBD2 | TRBJ2-7 | TRBV4-2 | . | CASSQEETSGINLYEQYF | TGTGCCAGCAGCCAAGAAGAGACTAGCGGGATAAACTTGTACGAGCAGTACTTC
TRBD1 | TRBJ1-4 | TRBV10-3 | few | CAISEGQGNPKLFF | TGTGCCATCAGTGAAGGACAGGGTAATCCAAAACTGTTTTTT
TRBD1 | TRBJ1-4 | TRBV5-4 | . | CASSAGTGAALREKLFF | TGTGCCAGCAGCGCCGGGACAGGGGCCGCACTCCGGGAAAAACTGTTTTTT
TRBD1 | TRBJ2-2 | TRBV19 | few | CASSKKKPGQGNLNTGELFF | TGTGCCAGTAGCAAAAAGAAACCGGGACAGGGAAATTTGAACACCGGGGAGCTGTTTTTT
. | TRBJ2-2 | TRBV25-1 | . | CASSETKSGGLFF | TGTGCCAGCAGTGAAACTAAGTCCGGGGGGCTGTTTTTT
TRBD1 | TRBJ2-5 | TRBV5-6 | once | CASSRQGAGETQYF | TGTGCCAGCAGCCGACAGGGGGCGGGAGAGACCCAGTACTTC
TRBD1 | TRBJ1-4 | TRBV7-3 | once | CASSLRGSGGANEKLFF | TGTGCCAGCAGCTTAAGAGGCTCAGGGGGCGCAAATGAAAAACTGTTTTTT
. | TRBJ2-3 | TRBV28 | . | CASSSFRGFTDTQYF | TGTGCCAGCAGTTCTTTCAGGGGTTTCACAGATACGCAGTATTTT
. | TRBJ2-7 | TRBV6-5 | . | CASSEGSYEQYF | TGTGCCAGCAGCGAGGGTTCCTACGAGCAGTACTTC
TRBD2 | TRBJ2-1 | TRBV5-1 | . | CASSPSGISYNEQFF | TGCGCCAGCAGTCCTAGCGGGATCTCCTACAATGAGCAGTTCTTC
TRBD2 | TRBJ2-1 | TRBV24-1 | . | CATSGLAANNEQFF | TGTGCCACCTCGGGACTAGCGGCAAACAATGAGCAGTTCTTC
TRBD1 | TRBJ1-1 | TRBV7-8 | . | CASSLRTGQTMNTEAFF | TGTGCCAGCAGCTTAAGGACGGGACAGACCATGAACACTGAAGCTTTCTTT
TRBD1 | TRBJ2-3 | TRBV28 | once | CASSRQGGRDTQYF | TGTGCCAGCAGCAGACAGGGGGGTAGAGATACGCAGTATTTT
TRBD1 | TRBJ2-1 | TRBV4-1 | . | CASSYQGTGGNEQFF | TGCGCCAGCAGCTATCAGGGGACAGGGGGCAATGAGCAGTTCTTC
TRBD1 | TRBJ2-2 | TRBV6-5 | . | CASRKPGQGAGELFF | TGTGCCAGCAGGAAACCGGGACAGGGAGCCGGGGAGCTGTTTTTT
. | TRBJ2-7 | TRBV5-5 | . | CASSWTGEQYF | TGTGCCAGCAGCTGGACGGGAGAGCAGTACTTC
. | TRBJ2-7 | TRBV7-3 | . | CASSSTRSPYEQYF | TGTGCCAGCAGCTCAACCCGGAGCCCCTACGAGCAGTACTTC
. | TRBJ2-5 | TRBV11-1 | . | CASSRLPTAETQYF | TGTGCCAGCAGCCGACTCCCAACGGCGGAGACCCAGTACTTC
. | TRBJ2-1 | TRBV19 | . | CASKLPLDNEQFF | TGTGCCAGTAAGTTACCCCTAGACAATGAGCAGTTCTTC
. | TRBJ1-1 | TRBV24-1 | few | CATSDFSGTEAFF | TGTGCCACCAGTGATTTCTCGGGCACTGAAGCTTTCTTT
TRBD2 | TRBJ2-2 | TRBV7-2 | once | CASSLASRLASVQSTGELFF | TGTGCCAGCAGCTTAGCGAGCCGACTAGCGTCAGTCCAGTCCACCGGGGAGCTGTTTTTT
. | TRBJ1-5 | TRBV6-6 | . | CASSYNPRDGQPQHF | TGTGCCAGCAGTTACAATCCGAGGGATGGTCAGCCCCAGCATTTT
TRBD1 | TRBJ1-1 | TRBV29-1 | few | CSVVRQGSSEAFF | TGCAGCGTTGTGAGACAGGGTTCGTCTGAAGCTTTCTTT
TRBD1 | TRBJ2-5 | TRBV25-1 | once | CASSEQRGRGETQYF | TGTGCCAGCAGTGAACAGAGGGGGCGAGGGGAGACCCAGTACTTC
. | TRBJ1-5 | TRBV28 | . | CASSFPDYSNQPQHF | TGTGCCAGCAGTTTCCCAGATTATAGCAATCAGCCCCAGCATTTT
TRBD1 | TRBJ1-4 | TRBV5-1 | . | CASSLGQGGEKLFF | TGCGCCAGCAGCTTGGGACAGGGTGGTGAAAAACTGTTTTTT
. | TRBJ1-6 | TRBV29-1 | . | CSGRTGDNSPLHF | TGCAGCGGACGGACGGGAGATAATTCACCCCTCCACTTT
. | TRBJ2-1 | TRBV27 | once | CASSLPTGYLFF | TGTGCCAGCAGTCTTCCAACCGGGTATCTATTCTTC
. | TRBJ1-2 | TRBV29-1 | . | CSVDRIYGYTF | TGCAGCGTTGACAGGATCTATGGCTACACCTTC
. | TRBJ1-6 | TRBV7-2 | once | CASSLVGAVNNSPLHF | TGTGCCAGCAGCTTAGTTGGGGCTGTTAATAATTCACCCCTCCACTTT
TRBD2 | TRBJ2-7 | TRBV9 | . | CASSVEGGRAPDEQYF | TGTGCCAGCAGCGTAGAGGGCGGGAGGGCCCCCGACGAGCAGTACTTC
. | TRBJ1-5 | TRBV12-3/TRBV12-4 | few | CASSQKFQPQHF | TGTGCCAGCAGCCAGAAGTTTCAGCCCCAGCATTTT
TRBD2 | TRBJ2-3 | TRBV10-3 | . | CAISRAGTYTDTQYF | TGTGCCATCTCCAGAGCGGGAACTTACACAGATACGCAGTATTTT
. | TRBJ2-5 | TRBV5-4 | . | CASSFRGGVGQETQYF | TGTGCCAGCAGCTTTCGAGGGGGTGTCGGTCAAGAGACCCAGTACTTC
. | TRBJ2-2 | TRBV3-1/TRBV3-2 | . | CASSQVSGRNTGELFF | TGTGCCAGCAGCCAAGTTTCAGGGCGAAACACCGGGGAGCTGTTTTTT
. | TRBJ2-1 | TRBV7-3 | . | CASSLHGAVADEQFF | TGTGCCAGCAGCTTACACGGAGCGGTGGCGGATGAGCAGTTCTTC
. | TRBJ1-4 | TRBV14 | . | CASSQSRTASEKLFF | TGTGCCAGCAGTCAATCGAGGACAGCGAGTGAAAAACTGTTTTTT
. | TRBJ2-2 | TRBV29-1 | . | CSGLRDMNTGELFF | TGCAGCGGGCTCCGGGACATGAACACCGGGGAGCTGTTTTTT
. | TRBJ1-1 | TRBV4-3 | . | CASSHNSYSMNTEAFF | TGCGCCAGCAGCCATAACAGTTACTCCATGAACACTGAAGCTTTCTTT
TRBD1 | TRBJ2-2 | TRBV28 | . | CASTPGRRQGKLSGELFF | TGTGCCAGCACCCCCGGCCGCCGACAGGGTAAATTATCCGGGGAGCTGTTTTTT
TRBD2 | TRBJ2-1 | TRBV5-1 | . | CASFELAGAYNEQFF | TGCGCCAGCTTTGAGCTAGCGGGAGCTTACAATGAGCAGTTCTTC
TRBD1 | TRBJ1-6 | TRBV4-1 | few | CASSTLIGVRGQNSPLHF | TGCGCCAGCAGTACCCTAATAGGAGTCAGGGGGCAAAATTCACCCCTCCACTTT